This note documents a single T cell receptor beta chain sequence. The antigen is unknown. This sample is drawn from a study of cytomegalovirus exposure and HLA in healthy donors. Study conclusions and caveats: Later genetic work tied a missense DCLRE1C variant to beta-chain V and J trimming.

PCR primers comprised 60 Vbeta and 13 Jbeta primers. The data were produced by immunoSEQ multiplex PCR, yet TCRdb's version contains in-frame clones alone and is incomplete. The table has fewer than 200,000 clones, more than 75% seen once. The CDR3 has 17 residues. Germline lookup yields CDR1 SGHTA and CDR2 FQGNSA. Germline trimming cut 1 base from V and 2 bases from J; bases unmatched to any gene: 5. The rearrangement joins TRBV7-2 to TRBJ2-1, with 10 bases lining up with TRBD2. The TCR originated in a man between 35 and 55 years old in good health and CMV-seropositive. Sequenced input: PBMCs. Here the CDR3 reads CASSLDHSGGAYNEQFF. For the CDR3, the DNA is TGTGCCAGCAGCTTAGACCACAGCGGGGGGGCCTACAATGAGCAGTTCTTC.